The source of this T cell receptor beta chain is a study of T-cell reconstitution after alpha-beta-depleted transplantation in children. During its preparation, the TCRbeta library received unique molecular identifiers. Via MiXCR, TCRdb re-called the PCR reads, giving one row per CDR3 protein. The sample records approximately 520,000 distinct CDR3 sequences, about 10% being singletons. V dropped 6 bases and J dropped 4 bases, with 18 bases sitting between them. This CDR3 has 16 residues. Germline V gene lookup returns CDR1 LNHDA and CDR2 SQIVND (reference sequence). Sample: PBMCs, mostly from graft donor cells, taken 180 days after TCRalphabeta/CD19-depleted stem cell transplant. The rearrangement joins TRBV19 to TRBJ2-2, with D perhaps TRBD2 (6 bases). This clonotype was sampled from a female patient aged 2-9 years who had a stem cell transplant for aplastic anemia, so the T cells may come from the graft donor. The CDR3 DNA reads TGTGCCAGTAGGCCCCCCGGGAGTACGTTCACCGGGGAGCTGTTTTTT. It is translated as CASRPPGSTFTGELFF.